The TCR beta chain under discussion was sequenced for a study of blood T cell repertoires in COVID-19. In the study overall: From the United States, Italy and Spain came samples of acute and convalescent COVID-19.

TCRdb's copy holds only in-frame clones and misses some; the assay was immunoSEQ multiplex PCR. The data contain about 160,000 clones, around 84% of them singletons. This TCR was sampled from a man aged 35-49 years with acute or convalescent COVID-19. Input material: peripheral blood.

The CDR3 nucleotides read TGTGCCACCAGGGACAGCGGGGGCAATGAGCAGTTCTTC. Translated: CATRDSGGNEQFF. The gene calls are TRBV24-1 and TRBJ2-1; 8 positions agree with TRBD2. With 7 bases clipped from V and 6 bases from J, the junction kept 4 bases outside the gene matches. The CDR3 has 13 amino acids. Germline lookup yields CDR1 KGHDR and CDR2 SFDVKD.